What follows are 12 T cell receptor beta chains derived from one specimen sequenced in a study of shared clonotypes between healthy human individuals. Repertoires were generated with immunoSEQ multiplex PCR, while TCRdb's copy carries only in-frame clones and drops some. This table holds around 700,000 clones, 72% found once. Sequenced input: memory CD4+ T cells sorted from blood. Stated subset: CD45RA-negative fraction. The receptors derive from a woman in her 30s in good health.

A word on this clone: Other DNA sequences in this sample translate to the same CDR3. The chain uses TRBV19 and TRBJ2-6; maybe TRBD2 (6 bases). The V and J ends lost 3 bases and 0 bases respectively, with 6 bases between them. CDR3 size: 15 residues. Germline V gene data show CDR1 as LNHDA and CDR2 as SQIVND (reference sequence). CDR3 residues: CASSIGGSGANVLTF. Here the CDR3 DNA reads TGTGCCAGTAGTATCGGGGGCTCTGGGGCCAACGTCCTGACTTTC.

The chain has TRBV10-1 and TRBJ2-1; the D gene is possibly TRBD2 (5 bases). V was shortened by 0 bases and J by 10 bases, with 7 bases between the two germline ends. Germline V lookup: CDR1 WNHNN, CDR2 SYGVQD (reference sequence). This CDR3 is built from 12 residues. CDR3 protein: CASSESREEQFF. CDR3 DNA sequence: TGCGCCAGCAGTGAGTCGAGGGAGGAGCAGTTCTTC.

The chain recombines TRBV2 with TRBJ2-2, with 7 bases aligning to TRBD1. CDR3 length: 16 residues. V lost 1 base to trimming and J lost 2 bases; unmatched junction nucleotides: 4. Germline V gene data show CDR1 as SNHLY and CDR2 as FYNNEI. As DNA, the CDR3 is TGTGCCAGCAGTGAAGGAACAGGGGCCAACACCGGGGAGCTGTTTTTT. Translating it yields CASSEGTGANTGELFF.

As for this clone: A much larger clone differs from this one at a single base, so this may be a read error. The same CDR3 is also encoded by other DNA sequences in this sample. The chain recombines TRBV5-1 with TRBJ2-1; TRBD1 matches at 7 bases. The CDR3 contains 15 residues. Trimming took 4 bases from V and 1 from J; bases not matched to a gene: 5. The V gene's germline CDR1 is SGHRS and CDR2 YFSETQ. For the CDR3, the DNA is TGCGCCAGCAGCGGGGACAGTCCATCCTACAATGAGCAGTTCTTC. Translated, it gives CASSGDSPSYNEQFF.

This chain uses TRBV28 with TRBJ2-2, with 10 bases identical to TRBD2. The length of the CDR3 is 15 residues. V was clipped by 3 bases and J by 5 bases; unmatched bases: 3. The germline V gene encodes CDR1 MDHEN and CDR2 SYDVKM. The CDR3 DNA is TGTGCCAGCAGTTTGTTTAGCGGGAGGACCGGGGAGCTGTTTTTT. As protein: CASSLFSGRTGELFF. The whole variable domain, filled in from reference TRBV28 and TRBJ2-2, reads DVKVTQSSRYLVKRTGEKVFLECVQDMDHENMFWYRQDPGLGLRLIYFSYDVKMKEKGDIPEGYSVSREKKERFSLILESASTNQTSMYLCASSLFSGRTGELFFGEGSRLTVL.

The rearrangement uses TRBV5-1 and TRBJ2-1, with 8 bases matching TRBD2. Germline V gene data show CDR1 as SGHRS and CDR2 as YFSETQ. This CDR3 has 15 residues. J lost 8 bases, V lost 10 bases, and 17 bases had no gene match. In nucleotides, the CDR3 is TGCGCCCGCGCCTCTCCGGGACTAGTCGGCGATGAGCAGTTCTTC. It translates to CARASPGLVGDEQFF.

The chain links TRBV7-7 to TRBJ2-3, with D possibly TRBD2 on 6 matching bases. The V gene lost 3 bases and the J gene lost 1 base, with 14 bases spanning the gap. This CDR3 region has 16 residues. Germline values: CDR1 SSHAT, CDR2 FNYEAQ (reference sequence). The CDR3 DNA reads as TGTGCCAGCAGCTTGAATACGGGAGCGGGCACAGATACGCAGTATTTT. It yields the protein CASSLNTGAGTDTQYF.

The genes are TRBV15 and TRBJ2-2; D unclear. Germline values: CDR1 LNHNV, CDR2 YYDKDF (reference sequence). Trimming cost V 1 base and J 1 base, with 7 bases left between them. CDR3 length equals 15 residues. DNA of the CDR3: TGTGCCACCAGCAGAGCCCCAGGGAACACCGGGGAGCTGTTTTTT. Its translation: CATSRAPGNTGELFF.

V is TRBV27 and J is TRBJ2-1; perhaps TRBD2 as D (5 bases). V was trimmed by 8 bases and J by 0 bases, leaving 17 bases between them. Germline CDR1 MNHEY, CDR2 SMNVEV (reference sequence). CDR3 length: 16 amino acids. CDR3 residues: CASGRLARSSYNEQFF. CDR3 nucleotide sequence: TGTGCCAGCGGCCGGCTAGCTCGTAGCTCCTACAATGAGCAGTTCTTC.

The chain joins TRBV10-2 to TRBJ2-7; a possible D gene is TRBD2 (6 bases). This CDR3 comprises 15 residues. CDR1 is WSHSY, CDR2 SAAADI, per germline. Trimming removed 3 bases from V and 0 bases from J, with 12 bases in between. CDR3 in amino acids: CASSEVSRGSYEQYF. In DNA form, the CDR3 reads TGCGCCAGCAGTGAAGTGTCGCGGGGCTCCTACGAGCAGTACTTC.

The genes are TRBV10-1 and TRBJ2-7, with TRBD1 identical over 9 bases. With 4 bases clipped from V and 0 bases from J, the junction kept 4 bases outside the gene matches. The CDR3 has 15 residues. Germline loops: CDR1 WNHNN, CDR2 SYGVQD (reference sequence). CDR3 sequence: CASSVGTGISYEQYF. In DNA form, the CDR3 reads TGCGCCAGCAGTGTAGGGACAGGGATCTCCTACGAGCAGTACTTC.

Turning to this clone: Its ends do not fully match the called genes, so a read error is possible. V and J are TRBV27 and TRBJ1-1; 11 bases agree with TRBD1. This CDR3 contains 14 residues. The V gene's germline CDR1 is MNHEY and CDR2 SMNVEV (reference sequence). CDR3 bases: TGTGCCAGCAGTATGTCCCGGGACAGGGGGACCTCCCTCTTT. This codes for CASSMSRDRGTSLF.